This TCR beta chain was observed in a study of blood T cells in healthy people across ages. Study-level results: Diversity figures derived from one million T cells were judged to underestimate the true value. Across samples, TCR beta diversity tracked strongly with naive T cell percentage. TCR beta diversity per million T cells fell roughly linearly with age.

Extraction yielded at least 5 micrograms of total RNA per sample. This clonotype was observed a handful of times. The antigen is not known. Next came a second PCR, run for about 7 to 12 cycles, which used a sample-barcoded 5' primer along with a J-beta primer mix. From the 5' RACE reads, TCRdb called clonotypes with MiXCR, one entry per CDR3 protein. In the table there are about 1,400,000 distinct CDR3 sequences, 42% of which are singletons. The CDR3 extends over 16 amino acids. V was cut by 1 base and J by 0 bases, with 10 bases left in between. Germline loops: CDR1 SGHTA, CDR2 FQGNSA. This receptor was obtained from a woman aged 18-30 years in good health. This chain links TRBV7-2 with TRBJ2-4; D call uncertain. The sequenced material came from blood. The CDR3: CASSLEGRLAKNIQYF. The CDR3 coding sequence is TGTGCCAGCAGCTTAGAGGGCAGGTTAGCCAAAAACATTCAGTACTTC.